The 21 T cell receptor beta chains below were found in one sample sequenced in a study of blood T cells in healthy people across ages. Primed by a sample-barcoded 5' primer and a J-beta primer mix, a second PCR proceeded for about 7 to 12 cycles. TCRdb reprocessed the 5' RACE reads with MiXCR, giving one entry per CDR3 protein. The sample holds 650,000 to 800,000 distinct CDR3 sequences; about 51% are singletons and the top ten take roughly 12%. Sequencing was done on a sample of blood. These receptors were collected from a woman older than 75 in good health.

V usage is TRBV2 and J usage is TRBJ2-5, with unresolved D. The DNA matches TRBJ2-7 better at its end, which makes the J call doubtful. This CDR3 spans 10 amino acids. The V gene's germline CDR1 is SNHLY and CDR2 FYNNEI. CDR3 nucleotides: TGTGCCAGCGAGGACTACGAGCAGTACTTC. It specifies CASEDYEQYF.

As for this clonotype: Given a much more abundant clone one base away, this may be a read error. In DNA form, the CDR3 reads TGTGCCAGCAGCTGGGGGACTGTTCAAGGGACCCAGTACTTC. Its protein product is CASSWGTVQGTQYF. The rearrangement uses TRBV7-2 and TRBJ2-5, with D perhaps matching TRBD2 (6 bases). Per germline, CDR1 SGHTA and CDR2 FQGNSA. This CDR3 region has 14 residues.

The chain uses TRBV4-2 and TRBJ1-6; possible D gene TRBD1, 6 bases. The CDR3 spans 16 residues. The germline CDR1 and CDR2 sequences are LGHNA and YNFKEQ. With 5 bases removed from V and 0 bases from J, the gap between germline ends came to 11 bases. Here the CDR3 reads CASSSTGSSYNSPLHF. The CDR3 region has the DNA TGTGCCAGCAGCTCGACAGGAAGCTCCTATAATTCACCCCTCCACTTT.

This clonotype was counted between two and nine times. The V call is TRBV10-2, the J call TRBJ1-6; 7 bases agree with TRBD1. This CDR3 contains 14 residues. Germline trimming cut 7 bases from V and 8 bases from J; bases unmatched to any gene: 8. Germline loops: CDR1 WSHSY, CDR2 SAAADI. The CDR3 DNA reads TGCGCCAGCACCAAGACAGGGTTGGATTCACCCCTCCACTTT. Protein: CASTKTGLDSPLHF.

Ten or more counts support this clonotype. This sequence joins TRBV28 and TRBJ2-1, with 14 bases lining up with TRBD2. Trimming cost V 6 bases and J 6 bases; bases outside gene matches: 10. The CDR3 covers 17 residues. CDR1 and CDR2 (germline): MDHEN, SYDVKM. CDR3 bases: TGTGCCAGCAGATCCCCCCTGACTAGCGGGAGGGTCAATGAGCAGTTCTTC. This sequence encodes CASRSPLTSGRVNEQFF. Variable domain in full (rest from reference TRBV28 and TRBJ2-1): DVKVTQSSRYLVKRTGEKVFLECVQDMDHENMFWYRQDPGLGLRLIYFSYDVKMKEKGDIPEGYSVSREKKERFSLILESASTNQTSMYLCASRSPLTSGRVNEQFFGPGTRLTVL.

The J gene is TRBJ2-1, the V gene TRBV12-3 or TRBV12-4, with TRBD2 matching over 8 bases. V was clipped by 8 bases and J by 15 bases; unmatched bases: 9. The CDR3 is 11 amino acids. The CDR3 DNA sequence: TGTGCCAGCGGGACCGGGACTAGAGGGTTCTTC. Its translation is CASGTGTRGFF.

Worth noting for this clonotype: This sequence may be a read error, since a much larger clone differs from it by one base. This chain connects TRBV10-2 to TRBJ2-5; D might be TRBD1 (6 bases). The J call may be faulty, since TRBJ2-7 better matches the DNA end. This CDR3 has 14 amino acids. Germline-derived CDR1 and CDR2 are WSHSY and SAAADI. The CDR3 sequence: CASTFLQGRHEQYF. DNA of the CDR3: TGCGCCAGCACTTTCTTACAGGGCCGACACGAGCAGTACTTC.

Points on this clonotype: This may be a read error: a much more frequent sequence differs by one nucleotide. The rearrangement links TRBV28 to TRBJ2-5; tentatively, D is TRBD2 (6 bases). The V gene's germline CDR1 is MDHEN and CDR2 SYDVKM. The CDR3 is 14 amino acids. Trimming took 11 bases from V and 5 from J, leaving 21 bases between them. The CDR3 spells CAGGNIRLGETQYF. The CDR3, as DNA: TGTGCCGGCGGGAACATACGCCTGGGGGAGACCCAGTACTTC.

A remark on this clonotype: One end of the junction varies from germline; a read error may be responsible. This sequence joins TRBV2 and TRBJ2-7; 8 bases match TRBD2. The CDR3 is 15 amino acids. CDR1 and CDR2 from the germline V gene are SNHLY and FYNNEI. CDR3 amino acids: CASSESGGGSDEQYF. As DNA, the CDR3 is TGTGCCAGCAGTGAAAGCGGGGGCGGCTCCGACGAGCAGTACTTC.

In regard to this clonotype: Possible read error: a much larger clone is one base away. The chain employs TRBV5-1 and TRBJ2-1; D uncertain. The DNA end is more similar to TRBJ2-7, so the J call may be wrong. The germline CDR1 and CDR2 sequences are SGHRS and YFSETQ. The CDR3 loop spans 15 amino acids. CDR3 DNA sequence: TGCGCCAGCAGCCGTTACTCAAGCTCCTACAATGAGCAGTACTTC. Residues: CASSRYSSSYNEQYF.

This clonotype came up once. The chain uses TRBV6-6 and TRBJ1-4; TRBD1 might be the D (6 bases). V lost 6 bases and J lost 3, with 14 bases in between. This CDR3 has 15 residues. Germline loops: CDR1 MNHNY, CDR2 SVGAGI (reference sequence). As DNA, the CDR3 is TGTGCCAGCAGCCTTTATCGACAGGCTAATGAAAAACTGTTTTTT. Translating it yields CASSLYRQANEKLFF.

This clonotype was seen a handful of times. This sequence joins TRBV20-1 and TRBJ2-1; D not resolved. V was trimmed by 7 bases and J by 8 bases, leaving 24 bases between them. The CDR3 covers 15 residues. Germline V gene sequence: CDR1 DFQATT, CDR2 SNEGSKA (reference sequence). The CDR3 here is CSVARVARVGDEQFF. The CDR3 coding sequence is TGCAGTGTAGCTAGGGTGGCTAGGGTTGGAGATGAGCAGTTCTTC.

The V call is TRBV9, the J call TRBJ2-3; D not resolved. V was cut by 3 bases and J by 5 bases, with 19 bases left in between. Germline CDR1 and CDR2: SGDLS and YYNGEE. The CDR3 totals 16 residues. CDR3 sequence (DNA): TGTGCCAGCAGCGACGGCCCCCCTCGAGGCATAGATACGCAGTATTTT. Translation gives CASSDGPPRGIDTQYF.

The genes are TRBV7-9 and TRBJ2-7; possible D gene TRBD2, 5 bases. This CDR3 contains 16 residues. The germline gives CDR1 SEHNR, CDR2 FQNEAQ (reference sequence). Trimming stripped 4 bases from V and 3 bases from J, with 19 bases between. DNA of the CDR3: TGTGCCAGCAGCTCCCAATGGGGAGACTTAAGCTACGAGCAGTACTTC. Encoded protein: CASSSQWGDLSYEQYF.

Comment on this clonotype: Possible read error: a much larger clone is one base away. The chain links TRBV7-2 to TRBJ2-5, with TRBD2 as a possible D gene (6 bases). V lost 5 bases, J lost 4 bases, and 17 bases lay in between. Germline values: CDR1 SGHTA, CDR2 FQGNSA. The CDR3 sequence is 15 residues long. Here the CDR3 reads CASSISSGGAETQYF. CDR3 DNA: TGTGCCAGCAGCATAAGTAGCGGAGGGGCAGAGACCCAGTACTTC.

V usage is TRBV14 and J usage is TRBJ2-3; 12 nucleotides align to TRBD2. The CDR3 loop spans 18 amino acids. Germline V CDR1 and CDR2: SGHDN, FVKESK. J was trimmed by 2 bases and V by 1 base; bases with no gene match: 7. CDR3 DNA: TGTGCCAGCAGCCAAGGGTACGGGACTAGCGGGTCCACAGATACGCAGTATTTT. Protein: CASSQGYGTSGSTDTQYF.

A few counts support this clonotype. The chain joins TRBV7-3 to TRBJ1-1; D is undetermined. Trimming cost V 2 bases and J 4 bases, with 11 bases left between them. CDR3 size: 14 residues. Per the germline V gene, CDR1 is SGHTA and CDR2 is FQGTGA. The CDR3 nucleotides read TGTGCCAGCAGCTTATCGGAACGTGGCACTGAAGCTTTCTTT. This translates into CASSLSERGTEAFF.

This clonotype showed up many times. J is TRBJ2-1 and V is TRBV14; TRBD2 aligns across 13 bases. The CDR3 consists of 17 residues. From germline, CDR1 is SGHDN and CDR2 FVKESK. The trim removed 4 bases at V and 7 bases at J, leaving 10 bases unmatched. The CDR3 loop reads CASSPTSGRVPGNEQFF. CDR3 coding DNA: TGTGCCAGCAGCCCAACTAGCGGGAGGGTCCCCGGGAATGAGCAGTTCTTC.

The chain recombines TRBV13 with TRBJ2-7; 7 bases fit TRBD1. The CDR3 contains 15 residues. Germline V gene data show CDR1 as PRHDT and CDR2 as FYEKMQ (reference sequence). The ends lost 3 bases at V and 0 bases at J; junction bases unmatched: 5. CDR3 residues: CASSFLGTASYEQYF. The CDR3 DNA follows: TGTGCCAGCAGCTTTCTTGGGACAGCCTCCTACGAGCAGTACTTC.

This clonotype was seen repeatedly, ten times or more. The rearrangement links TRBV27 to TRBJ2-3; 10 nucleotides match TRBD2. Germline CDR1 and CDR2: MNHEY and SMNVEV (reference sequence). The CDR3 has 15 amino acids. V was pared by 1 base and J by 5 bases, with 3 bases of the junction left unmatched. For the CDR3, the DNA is TGTGCCAGCAGTTTATTGCGACTAGCGGGAGATACGCAGTATTTT. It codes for CASSLLRLAGDTQYF.

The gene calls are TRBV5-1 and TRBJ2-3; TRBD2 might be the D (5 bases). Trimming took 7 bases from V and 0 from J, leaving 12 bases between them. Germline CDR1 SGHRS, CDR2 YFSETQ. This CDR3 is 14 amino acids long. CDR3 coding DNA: TGCGCCAGCGGAGGCGGATTGAGCACAGATACGCAGTATTTT. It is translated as CASGGGLSTDTQYF.